The rows below give T cell receptor beta chains drawn from one sample of a study of T cells in Graves' hyperthyroidism and ophthalmopathy. TCRdb fed the multiplex PCR reads into MiXCR, producing one record per CDR3 protein. The sample holds 650,000 to 850,000 distinct CDR3 sequences, around 20% seen once. What was sequenced was blood. The receptors come from a woman between 50 and 59 years old with Graves' hyperthyroidism that later progressed to Graves' ophthalmopathy. Each CDR3 is given with its conserved first and last residue. The D gene is left open where the match is weak. Clone size is given for some rows only: seen once, a few or many times, or a class if the clone is expanded.

.	.	TRBV20-1	TRBJ1-1	TGCAGTGCTCGCAGGTCCCTGAACACTGAAACTTTCTTT	CSARRSLNTETFF
few	.	TRBV19	TRBJ1-1	TGTGCCAGTAGTATTGTCACTGAAGCTTTCTTT	CASSIVTEAFF
many	TRBD1	TRBV5-1	TRBJ1-1	TGCGCCAGCAGCTTACTACAGGGGATGAACACTGAAGCTTTCTTT	CASSLLQGMNTEAFF
.	.	TRBV25-1	TRBJ2-2	TGTGCCAGCAGTGCATGGTTCGGCAGGGACACCGGGGAGCTGTTTTTT	CASSAWFGRDTGELFF
.	TRBD1	TRBV9	TRBJ2-5	TGTGCCAGCAGCGTAGACAGGGGAGAGACCCAGTACTTC	CASSVDRGETQYF
few	TRBD1	TRBV10-3	TRBJ2-1	TGTGCCATCAGTGAGGGACAGGGTCGGTCGGATGAGCAGTTCTTC	CAISEGQGRSDEQFF
many	.	TRBV11-2	TRBJ1-1	TGTGCCAGCAGCTTACTCCCTCGGAACACTGAAGCTTTCTTT	CASSLLPRNTEAFF
many	TRBD1	TRBV6-1	TRBJ1-1	TGTGCCAGCATAGACAGGGTGAACACTGAAGCTTTCTTT	CASIDRVNTEAFF
many	.	TRBV3-1	TRBJ2-7	TGTGCCAGCAGCCAATCCCCCGGGGCCCTCGAGCAGTACTTC	CASSQSPGALEQYF
many	TRBD1	TRBV7-2	TRBJ1-1	TGTGCCAGCAGCCTGGACAGGGTAGAGACTGAAGCTTTCTTT	CASSLDRVETEAFF
many	.	TRBV6-5	TRBJ1-1	TGTGCCAGCAGTTACGGTGGACATGCCGCAGGGAACACTGAAGCTTTCTTT	CASSYGGHAAGNTEAFF
.	.	TRBV20-1	TRBJ1-5	TGCAGTGCTCGAGAGGCGGGAGGGCAGCCCCAGCATTTT	CSAREAGGQPQHF
many	TRBD1	TRBV7-6	TRBJ2-1	TGTGCCAGCAGCTTAGGGTACCGGGACAGGGGAATTATAAGCTCCTACAATGAGCAGTTCTTC	CASSLGYRDRGIISSYNEQFF
many	.	TRBV20-1	TRBJ1-2	TGCAGTGCACCGGACGGTGACTATGGCTACACCTTC	CSAPDGDYGYTF
many	TRBD1	TRBV6-1	TRBJ1-1	TGTGCCTCCCTCCGGAGACAGGGGAACGCTGAAGCTTTCTTT	CASLRRQGNAEAFF
.	TRBD2	TRBV7-2	TRBJ2-1	TGTGCCAGCAGACAGATAGGGACTAGCGGGGTCTACAATGAGCAGTTCTTC	CASRQIGTSGVYNEQFF
few	TRBD2	TRBV5-1	TRBJ2-3	TGCGCCAGCAGGCCTCTAGCGGGGGGGCCTGGAGATACGCAGTATTTT	CASRPLAGGPGDTQYF
.	.	TRBV12-3/TRBV12-4	TRBJ1-1	TGTGCCAGCAGTCCGACCGGGACAAAGGCTAGGACTGAAGCTTTCTTT	CASSPTGTKARTEAFF
.	TRBD1	TRBV2	TRBJ1-2	TGTGCCAGCAGTGGGACAGGGGGCGACTATGGCTACACCTTC	CASSGTGGDYGYTF
few	.	TRBV25-1	TRBJ1-2	TGTGCCAGCAGTGAATATGGGGGGGTATATGGCTACACCTTC	CASSEYGGVYGYTF
many	TRBD1	TRBV20-1	TRBJ2-1	TGCAGTGCTACCCGGGACAGCTACAATGAGCAGTTCTTC	CSATRDSYNEQFF
few	.	TRBV6-5	TRBJ1-3	TGTGCCAGCAGTTACCCGACGGGGGGAAACACCATATATTTT	CASSYPTGGNTIYF
.	.	TRBV5-4	TRBJ1-2	TGTGCCAGCAGCTTGGCAGGGACGGATGGCTACACCTTC	CASSLAGTDGYTF
few	.	TRBV15	TRBJ2-1	TGTGCCACCAGCAGAGTTCCGCGACAGAGCTACAATGAGCAGTTCTTC	CATSRVPRQSYNEQFF
many	.	TRBV12-3/TRBV12-4	TRBJ1-2	TGTGCCATCTTTCTCCTGGCTGGGGAGGGCAAGGGCTACACCTTC	CAIFLLAGEGKGYTF
many	TRBD2	TRBV11-2	TRBJ2-5	TGTGCCAGCAGCCGACTAGCGGGGATCCAAGAGACCCAGTACTTC	CASSRLAGIQETQYF
few	.	TRBV18	TRBJ2-5	TGTGCCAGCTCACCACAGGCAGGGGAGACCCAGTACTTC	CASSPQAGETQYF
.	TRBD2	TRBV20-1	TRBJ2-5	TGCAGTGCTAGAGATACGGGGGGATCGAGAGAGACCCAGTACTTC	CSARDTGGSRETQYF
few	.	TRBV6-6	TRBJ2-7	TGTGCCAGCAGTTACCCTGACCTCGAACCGGACAACGAGCAGTACTTC	CASSYPDLEPDNEQYF
.	TRBD2	TRBV5-1	TRBJ2-1	TGCGCCAGCAGCCTACTTACTAGCGGGGGGGATTACAATGAGCAGTTCTTC	CASSLLTSGGDYNEQFF
few	.	TRBV3-1	TRBJ1-5	TGTGCCAGCAGCCAAGGGCCTAGGGGTCAGCCCCAGCATTTT	CASSQGPRGQPQHF
few	.	TRBV4-1	TRBJ1-1	TGCGCCAGCCGGGAGTTAATTGGCACTGAAGCTTTCTTT	CASRELIGTEAFF
many	TRBD2	TRBV7-8	TRBJ2-7	TGTGCCAGCAGCTCCCTAGCGGGGGGGCCAATCTACGAGCAGTACTTC	CASSSLAGGPIYEQYF
.	.	TRBV7-7	TRBJ2-5	TGTGCTAGCAGCTCGTCGAAGAAGTCAGTTGGACAAAAGCAAGAGACCCAGTACTTC	CASSSSKKSVGQKQETQYF
.	.	TRBV5-1	TRBJ2-2	TGCGCCACCCGTCCGAACACCGGGGAGCTGTTTTTT	CATRPNTGELFF
.	TRBD1	TRBV3-1	TRBJ1-2	TGTGCCAGCAGTTACTACACAGGGGCTAACTATGGCTACACCTTC	CASSYYTGANYGYTF
.	TRBD1	TRBV9	TRBJ1-6	TGTGCCAGCAGCGTCGGGACAGACCGTTCACCCCTCCACTTT	CASSVGTDRSPLHF
few	.	TRBV29-1	TRBJ2-1	TGCAGCTGGGGTCGACCGAGCTCCTACAATGAGCAGTTCTTC	CSWGRPSSYNEQFF
many	TRBD1	TRBV5-4	TRBJ2-5	TGTGCCAGCAGCTTGGCCCCGGGACAGCAAGAGACCCAGTACTTC	CASSLAPGQQETQYF